These T cell receptor beta chains were read from a single sample in a study of T cell repertoires in cytomegalovirus infection. TCRdb recomputed calls from the reads with MiXCR, one row per CDR3 protein. The sample has about 770,000 distinct CDR3 sequences, about 28% seen once. The antigens of these receptors remain unknown. This sample comprised cultured CD8+ T cells from PBMCs, obtained from culture after CMV antigen stimulation. These receptors all come from a human donor in good health (CMV status not recorded). Some clones in this sample may be carry-over from other donors' samples. Both conserved end residues are part of each CDR3. D genes are given only for firm matches. Size tells how often a clone was seen (once, few, many) or the class of an expanded clone, and some rows leave it out.

j_call v_call d_call clone_size cdr3_aa cdr3_nt
TRBJ2-3 TRBV27 - few CASSFRDNRVPDTQYF TGTGCCAGCAGTTTCCGGGACAACCGGGTACCAGATACGCAGTATTTT
TRBJ2-1 TRBV24-1 - few CATMGGTYNEQFF TGTGCCACCATGGGGGGCACCTACAATGAGCAGTTCTTC
TRBJ2-1 TRBV5-6 - - CASSLTWFETGNEQFF TGTGCCAGCAGCTTGACCTGGTTCGAAACGGGAAATGAGCAGTTCTTC
TRBJ1-1 TRBV27 - - CASSLWGGLNTEAFF TGTGCCAGCAGTTTATGGGGAGGGTTGAACACTGAAGCTTTCTTT
TRBJ2-5 TRBV7-6 - few CASSLNQEQGGETQYF TGTGCCAGCAGCTTAAATCAGGAGCAGGGCGGAGAGACCCAGTACTTC
TRBJ1-6 TRBV6-2/TRBV6-3 - - CASSYGVSPLHF TGTGCCAGCAGTTACGGGGTCTCACCCCTCCACTTT
TRBJ2-2 TRBV6-2/TRBV6-3 - few CASSYSRASTGGDTGELFF TGTGCCAGCAGTTACTCGAGGGCCTCCACAGGAGGGGACACCGGGGAGCTGTTTTTT
TRBJ1-2 TRBV7-2 TRBD1 many CASSGGYGYTF TGTGCCAGCTCAGGGGGCTATGGCTACACCTTC
TRBJ2-7 TRBV7-9 TRBD2 few CASGGGTSYEQYF TGTGCCAGCGGCGGGGGGACCTCCTACGAGCAGTACTTC
TRBJ1-6 TRBV28 - - CASSLFRDSPLHF TGTGCCAGCAGCCTTTTTCGGGATTCACCCCTCCACTTT
TRBJ2-5 TRBV12-3/TRBV12-4 - many CASSFGELTETQYF TGTGCCAGCAGTTTCGGGGAGTTGACAGAGACCCAGTACTTC
TRBJ1-2 TRBV7-9 - few CASSVPPGGAGYTF TGTGCCAGCAGCGTACCCCCTGGGGGGGCTGGCTACACCTTC
TRBJ2-1 TRBV6-2/TRBV6-3 TRBD1 many CASSYRQGIYNEQFF TGTGCCAGCAGTTATCGACAGGGGATCTACAATGAGCAGTTCTTC
TRBJ2-7 TRBV2 TRBD1 many CASKTRDSSYEQYF TGTGCCAGCAAAACTCGGGACAGCTCCTACGAGCAGTACTTC
TRBJ1-5 TRBV20-1 TRBD1 - CSARGPTGDGDDSNQPQHF TGCAGTGCTAGAGGACCCACAGGGGATGGGGACGATAGCAATCAGCCCCAGCATTTT
TRBJ2-3 TRBV7-4 - - CASNLLKGDTQYF TGTGCCAGCAACCTTCTGAAGGGAGATACGCAGTATTTT
TRBJ1-5 TRBV4-1 TRBD1 - CASSHFRNRGLREPQHF TGCGCCAGCAGCCACTTTCGCAACAGGGGGCTGAGAGAGCCCCAGCATTTT
TRBJ2-7 TRBV4-2 - few CASSQESGGFTTYEQYF TGTGCCAGCAGCCAAGAATCAGGTGGATTCACGACCTACGAGCAGTACTTC
TRBJ1-6 TRBV7-8 - few CASSDGNSPLHF TGTGCCAGCAGCGATGGGAATTCACCCCTCCACTTT
TRBJ1-4 TRBV4-1 - - CASSQETSRLFF TGCGCCAGCAGCCAAGAGACCTCGCGACTGTTTTTT
TRBJ2-3 TRBV12-3/TRBV12-4 TRBD2 - CASSHRLAGRWDTQYF TGTGCCAGCAGCCATAGACTAGCGGGGAGGTGGGATACGCAGTATTTT
TRBJ2-2 TRBV24-1 - - CATSDTLQRSTGELFF TGTGCCACCAGTGATACTTTGCAACGGAGCACCGGGGAGCTGTTTTTT
TRBJ2-7 TRBV7-8 - many CASSSLAGTENEQYF TGTGCCAGCAGCTCACTAGCCGGGACAGAGAACGAGCAGTACTTC
TRBJ2-2 TRBV29-1 TRBD2 many CSVEDSVAGGFGGELFF TGCAGCGTTGAAGATTCGGTAGCGGGGGGGTTTGGCGGGGAGCTGTTTTTT
TRBJ2-1 TRBV27 - few CASSSTGDSSYNEQFF TGTGCCAGCAGCTCAACGGGGGACAGCTCCTACAATGAGCAGTTCTTC
TRBJ2-3 TRBV20-1 TRBD2 - CSAIDWGGADTQYF TGCAGTGCTATAGACTGGGGGGGGGCAGATACGCAGTATTTT
TRBJ2-3 TRBV7-9 TRBD2 - CASRSLAGFSDTQYF TGTGCCAGCAGATCCCTAGCGGGATTTTCAGATACGCAGTATTTT
TRBJ2-1 TRBV12-3/TRBV12-4 TRBD2 many CASSSGGDNEQFF TGTGCCAGCAGTTCGGGGGGGGACAATGAGCAGTTCTTC
TRBJ1-2 TRBV7-6 - many CASSLGHGNYGYTF TGTGCCAGCAGCTTAGGCCACGGAAACTATGGCTACACCTTC
TRBJ2-3 TRBV10-2 - - CATFADTQYF TGCGCCACCTTTGCGGATACGCAGTATTTT
TRBJ2-1 TRBV4-1 - - CASRSPAGEQFF TGCGCCAGCAGGTCACCCGCTGGTGAGCAGTTCTTC
TRBJ2-2 TRBV7-9 - - CASNPLGTANTGELFF TGTGCCAGCAACCCTTTAGGGACGGCGAACACCGGGGAGCTGTTTTTT
TRBJ1-2 TRBV9 TRBD1 - CASSAGKTGDNYGYTF TGTGCCAGCAGCGCGGGGAAGACAGGGGATAACTATGGCTACACCTTC
TRBJ1-1 TRBV6-1 - - CASTQGSGSGTEAFF TGTGCCAGCACCCAGGGTAGTGGGTCGGGCACTGAAGCTTTCTTT
TRBJ2-3 TRBV4-3 - few CASSQETGARGPDTQYF TGCGCCAGCAGCCAAGAAACCGGAGCGCGAGGGCCAGATACGCAGTATTTT
TRBJ2-7 TRBV6-5 TRBD2 - CASSYYGTSGSYEQYF TGTGCCAGCAGTTACTATGGGACTAGCGGATCCTACGAGCAGTACTTC
TRBJ1-6 TRBV7-3 - few CASSLIGLESPLHF TGTGCCAGCAGCTTAATAGGCTTAGAATCACCCCTCCACTTT
TRBJ2-3 TRBV2 TRBD2 - CASSSPYGLAADTQYF TGTGCCAGCAGTTCCCCTTACGGACTAGCCGCGGATACGCAGTATTTT
TRBJ1-1 TRBV20-1 - - CSARDSYDHVGVTEAFF TGCAGTGCTAGAGATTCCTACGATCACGTAGGGGTCACTGAAGCTTTCTTT
TRBJ2-1 TRBV10-3 TRBD2 - CAVGLAGGEQFF TGTGCCGTTGGACTAGCGGGGGGTGAGCAGTTCTTC
TRBJ1-1 TRBV6-1 TRBD1 few CASSSLGDRADTEAFF TGTGCCAGCAGTTCCCTGGGGGACAGGGCTGACACTGAAGCTTTCTTT
TRBJ2-1 TRBV7-9 TRBD1 - CASSFGDREIDEQFF TGTGCCAGCAGCTTCGGGGACAGGGAGATTGATGAGCAGTTCTTC
TRBJ2-1 TRBV7-6 - many CASSLGPNQYNEQFF TGTGCCAGCAGCTTAGGTCCCAACCAGTACAATGAGCAGTTCTTC
TRBJ1-3 TRBV7-6 - - CAGIQAQSGNTIYF TGTGCCGGCATTCAGGCGCAGTCTGGAAACACCATATATTTT
TRBJ2-7 TRBV6-5 - - CASSYRPGPRLYEQYF TGTGCCAGCAGTTACCGCCCGGGACCTCGCTTGTACGAGCAGTACTTC
TRBJ1-4 TRBV7-8 TRBD1 many CASSFPQGAATNEKLFF TGTGCCAGCAGCTTCCCTCAGGGGGCGGCAACTAATGAAAAACTGTTTTTT
TRBJ2-1 TRBV5-1 TRBD2 few CASSLTWGGSYNEQFF TGCGCCAGCAGCTTGACCTGGGGGGGTTCCTACAATGAGCAGTTCTTC
TRBJ2-1 TRBV27 TRBD1 - CASSYDRDNEQFF TGTGCCAGCAGTTACGACAGGGACAATGAGCAGTTCTTC
TRBJ2-1 TRBV4-1 TRBD2 - CASSQGGGGVRNEQFF TGCGCCAGCAGCCAAGGAGGCGGGGGGGTAAGAAATGAGCAGTTCTTC
TRBJ2-6 TRBV10-3 - - CAIINSGANVLTF TGTGCCATCATTAACTCTGGGGCCAACGTCCTGACTTTC
TRBJ1-5 TRBV2 - - CASSPIRGGQYSNQPQDF TGTGCCAGCAGTCCCATCCGGGGGGGGCAGTATAGCAATCAGCCCCAGGATTTT
TRBJ1-2 TRBV6-2/TRBV6-3 - few CASSSTPQGLTDYGYTF TGTGCCAGCAGTTCCACCCCCCAGGGGCTGACGGACTATGGCTACACCTTC
TRBJ1-1 TRBV4-1 TRBD1 - CASSQGTGGRNTEAFF TGCGCCAGCAGCCAAGGGACAGGGGGACGGAACACTGAAGCTTTCTTT
TRBJ1-1 TRBV6-1 - many CASSEGAMNTEAFF TGTGCCAGCAGTGAAGGGGCCATGAACACTGAAGCTTTCTTT
TRBJ2-1 TRBV7-9 TRBD2 few CASSPPTSGGNNEQFF TGTGCCAGCAGCCCCCCGACTAGCGGGGGAAACAATGAGCAGTTCTTC
TRBJ1-4 TRBV7-6 TRBD1 few CASSTTGNNEKLFF TGTGCCAGCAGCACGACAGGGAATAATGAAAAACTGTTTTTT
TRBJ1-1 TRBV27 TRBD1 few CASKGTGWTEAFF TGTGCCAGCAAGGGGACAGGGTGGACTGAAGCTTTCTTT
TRBJ1-1 TRBV20-1 TRBD1 - CSARVERGRRSTEAFF TGCAGTGCTAGAGTGGAGAGGGGGCGGAGAAGCACTGAAGCTTTCTTT
TRBJ1-1 TRBV19 - - CASSIIGREGRVETEAFF TGTGCCAGTAGTATAATCGGAAGGGAGGGTCGAGTAGAAACTGAAGCTTTCTTT
TRBJ2-2 TRBV11-3 TRBD1 - CASSLARDRWTGELFF TGTGCCAGCAGCTTAGCAAGGGACAGGTGGACCGGGGAGCTGTTTTTT